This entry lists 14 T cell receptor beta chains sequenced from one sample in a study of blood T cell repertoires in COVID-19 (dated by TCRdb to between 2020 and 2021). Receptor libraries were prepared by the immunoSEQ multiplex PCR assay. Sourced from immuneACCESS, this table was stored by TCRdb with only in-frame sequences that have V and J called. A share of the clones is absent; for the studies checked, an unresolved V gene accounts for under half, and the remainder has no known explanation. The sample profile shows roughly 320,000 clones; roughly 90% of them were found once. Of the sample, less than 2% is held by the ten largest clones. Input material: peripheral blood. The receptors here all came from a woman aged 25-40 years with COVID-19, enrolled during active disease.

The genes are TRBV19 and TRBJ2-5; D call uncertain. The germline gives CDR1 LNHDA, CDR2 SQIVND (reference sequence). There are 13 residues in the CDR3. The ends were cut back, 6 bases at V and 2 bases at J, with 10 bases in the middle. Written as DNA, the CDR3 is TGTGCCAGTAGGGCCACACCGCAAGAGACCCAGTACTTC. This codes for CASRATPQETQYF.

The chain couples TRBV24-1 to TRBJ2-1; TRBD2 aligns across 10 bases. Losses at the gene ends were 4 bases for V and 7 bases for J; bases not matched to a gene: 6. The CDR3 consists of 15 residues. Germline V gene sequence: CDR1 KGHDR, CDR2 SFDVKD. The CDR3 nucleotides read TGTGCCACCAGTGAGAGCGGGGGGGGTACGAATGAGCAGTTCTTC. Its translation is CATSESGGGTNEQFF.

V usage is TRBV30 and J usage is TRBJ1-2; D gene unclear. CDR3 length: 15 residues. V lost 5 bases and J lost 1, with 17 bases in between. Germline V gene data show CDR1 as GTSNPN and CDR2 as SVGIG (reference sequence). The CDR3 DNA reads TGTGCCTGGGCCATAGTGGTGGGCAGTAACTATGGCTACACCTTC. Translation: CAWAIVVGSNYGYTF.

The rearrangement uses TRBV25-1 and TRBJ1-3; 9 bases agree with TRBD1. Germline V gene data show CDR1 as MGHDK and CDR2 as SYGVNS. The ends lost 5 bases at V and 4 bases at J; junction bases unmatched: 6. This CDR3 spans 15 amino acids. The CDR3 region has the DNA TGTGCCAGCAGTTCCGGGACAGGGTCGGGAAACACCATATATTTT. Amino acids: CASSSGTGSGNTIYF.

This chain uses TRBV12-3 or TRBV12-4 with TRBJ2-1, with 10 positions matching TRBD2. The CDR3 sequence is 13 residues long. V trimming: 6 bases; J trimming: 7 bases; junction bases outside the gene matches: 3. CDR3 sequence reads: CASSTSGENEQFF. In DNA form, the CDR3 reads TGTGCCAGCAGCACTAGCGGGGAGAATGAGCAGTTCTTC.

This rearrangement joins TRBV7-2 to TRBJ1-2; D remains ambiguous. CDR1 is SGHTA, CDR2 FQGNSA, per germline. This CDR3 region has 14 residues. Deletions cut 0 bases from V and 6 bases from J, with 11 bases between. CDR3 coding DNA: TGTGCCAGCAGCTTAGCTCCAGAGGCTCATGGCTACACCTTC. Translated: CASSLAPEAHGYTF.

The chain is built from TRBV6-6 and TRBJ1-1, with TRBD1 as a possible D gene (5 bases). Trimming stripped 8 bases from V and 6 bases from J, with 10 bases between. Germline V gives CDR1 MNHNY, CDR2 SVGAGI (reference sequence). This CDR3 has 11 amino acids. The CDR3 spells CASRGVAEAFF. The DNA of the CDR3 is TGTGCCAGCCGGGGGGTGGCTGAAGCTTTCTTT.

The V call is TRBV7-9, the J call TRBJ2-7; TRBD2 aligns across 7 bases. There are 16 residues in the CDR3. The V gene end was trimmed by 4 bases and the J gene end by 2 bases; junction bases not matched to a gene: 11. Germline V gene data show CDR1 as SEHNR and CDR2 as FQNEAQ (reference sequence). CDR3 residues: CASSSISTSGAYEQYF. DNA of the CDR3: TGTGCCAGCAGCTCAATCTCCACCAGCGGGGCCTACGAGCAGTACTTC. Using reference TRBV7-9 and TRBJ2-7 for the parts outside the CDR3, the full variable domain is DTGVSQNPRHKITKRGQNVTFRCDPISEHNRLYWYRQTLGQGPEFLTYFQNEAQLEKSRLLSDRFSAERPKGSFSTLEIQRTEQGDSAMYLCASSSISTSGAYEQYFGPGTRLTVT.

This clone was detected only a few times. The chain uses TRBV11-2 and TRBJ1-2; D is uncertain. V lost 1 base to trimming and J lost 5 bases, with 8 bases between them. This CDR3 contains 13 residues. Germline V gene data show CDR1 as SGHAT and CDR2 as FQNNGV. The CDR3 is CASSLAVVYGYTF. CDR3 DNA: TGTGCCAGCAGCTTAGCTGTTGTGTATGGCTACACCTTC.

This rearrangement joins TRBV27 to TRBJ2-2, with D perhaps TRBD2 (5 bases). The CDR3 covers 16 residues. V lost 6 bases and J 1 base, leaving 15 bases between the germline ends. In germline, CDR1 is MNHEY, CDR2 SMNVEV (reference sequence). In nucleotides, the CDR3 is TGTGCCAGCAGGGGCGGGCACGACCGGAACACCGGGGAGCTGTTTTTT. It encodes CASRGGHDRNTGELFF.

The CDR3: CASSPGGSYEQYF. The DNA for the CDR3 is TGTGCCAGCAGTCCCGGGGGATCCTACGAGCAGTACTTC. The chain couples TRBV27 to TRBJ2-7; the D gene is possibly TRBD2 (6 bases). The germline V and J ends were trimmed by 5 bases and 1 base, with 9 bases remaining between them. Germline V CDR1 and CDR2: MNHEY, SMNVEV (reference sequence). The CDR3 extends over 13 amino acids.

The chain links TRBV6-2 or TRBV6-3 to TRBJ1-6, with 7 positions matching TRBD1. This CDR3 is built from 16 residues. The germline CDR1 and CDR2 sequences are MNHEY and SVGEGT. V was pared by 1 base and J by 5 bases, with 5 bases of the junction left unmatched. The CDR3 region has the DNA TGTGCCAGCAGTTACTACGCCACAGGGGATAATTCACCCCTCCACTTT. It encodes CASSYYATGDNSPLHF.

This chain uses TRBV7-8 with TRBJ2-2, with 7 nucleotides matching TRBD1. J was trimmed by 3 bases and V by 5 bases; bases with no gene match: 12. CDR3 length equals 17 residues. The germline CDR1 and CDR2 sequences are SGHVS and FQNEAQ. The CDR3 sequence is CASSRRRQGTDTGELFF. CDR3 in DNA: TGTGCCAGCAGCCGAAGAAGACAGGGTACGGACACCGGGGAGCTGTTTTTT. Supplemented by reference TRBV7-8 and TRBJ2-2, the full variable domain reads GAGVSQSPRYKVAKRGQDVALRCDPISGHVSLFWYQQALGQGPEFLTYFQNEAQLDKSGLPSDRFFAERPEGSVSTLKIQRTQQEDSAVYLCASSRRRQGTDTGELFFGEGSRLTVL.

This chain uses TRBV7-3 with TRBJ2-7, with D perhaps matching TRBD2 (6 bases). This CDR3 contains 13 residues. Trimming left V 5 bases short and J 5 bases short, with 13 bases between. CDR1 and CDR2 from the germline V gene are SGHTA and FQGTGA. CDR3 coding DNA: TGTGCCAGCAGCATAGTTTCGGGGGACGAGCAGTACTTC. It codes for CASSIVSGDEQYF.